Listed here are 21 T cell receptor beta chains from one sample, sequenced in a study of CD8+CD57+ T cells in acquired aplastic anemia. Flow cytometry had shown expanded CD8+CD57+ cells in the patients chosen for sequencing. TCR beta VDJ combinations and CDR3 sequences were profiled from genomic DNA. TCRdb ran MiXCR on the reads and lists one entry per CDR3 protein. The sample holds hundreds of thousands of distinct CDR3 sequences, around 82% seen once. The sample consisted of sorted CD4+, CD8+, or CD8+CD57+ T cells (not recorded which) from PBMCs. Receptor source: a human donor with aplastic anemia.

V and J are TRBV9 and TRBJ2-7; D not certain. The V gene lost 0 bases and the J gene lost 13 bases, with 20 bases spanning the gap. The CDR3 has 14 amino acids. Germline CDR1 is SGDLS and CDR2 is YYNGEE. The CDR3 nucleotides read TGTGCCAGCAGCGTAGGGTCGGAGACGCAGTATTTTTACGTC. Amino acids: CASSVGSETQYFYV.

With regard to this clonotype: An end of the junction does not agree with germline; a read error may underlie this. The gene calls are TRBV13 and TRBJ2-7; 10 bases line up with TRBD1. The CDR3 spans 14 residues. CDR1 is PRHDT, CDR2 FYEKMQ, per germline (reference sequence). Here the CDR3 reads CASSCRDRGLDHDF. The CDR3 DNA is TGTGCCAGCAGCTGCCGGGACAGGGGCTTGGACCATGACTTC.

This clonotype was detected only once. A junction end diverges from the germline sequence, so it may reflect a read error. The chain couples TRBV29-1 to TRBJ2-3, with D perhaps given as TRBD1 or TRBD2 (6 bases each). The J call may be incorrect, as the DNA end agrees better with TRBJ2-7. This CDR3 is built from 13 residues. Per germline, CDR1 SQVTM and CDR2 ANQGSEA. The CDR3 DNA reads as TGTAGCGCCGAAGTCGGGGGCGGCTACAAGCAGTACTTC. Its protein is CSAEVGGGYKQYF.

The chain carries TRBV11-3 and TRBJ1-2, with D possibly TRBD1 on 5 matching bases. Trimming shortened V by 0 bases and J by 4 bases, and 9 bases separated the two germline ends. The CDR3 runs 14 residues. Looked up from germline, CDR1 is SGHNT and CDR2 is YENEEA. CDR3 residues: CASSLDLTAYGYTF. The CDR3 DNA sequence: TGTGCCAGCAGCTTAGATCTGACAGCCTATGGCTACACCTTC.

This clonotype was counted a few times. The CDR3 carries no conserved terminal phenylalanine or tryptophan, so it likely arises from a read error. The DNA is left out, because the CDR3 cannot be placed on it with certainty; the CDR3 is given as TCRdb lists it. V usage is TRBV7-9 and J usage is TRBJ2-1; the listed D gene, TRBD1, was not tested against the DNA. From germline, CDR1 is SEHNR and CDR2 FQNEAQ (reference sequence). 13 amino acids form the CDR3, both terminal residues included. CDR3 amino acids: CASSDPGAHTDTQ.

Of note for this clonotype: One end of the junction varies from germline; a read error may be responsible. V and J are TRBV11-1 and TRBJ1-5; D call uncertain. Germline V gene sequence: CDR1 SGHAT, CDR2 FQDESV (reference sequence). The CDR3 loop spans 14 amino acids. The CDR3: CASSLAYSDQPQHF. CDR3 bases: TGTGCCAGCAGCTTAGCGTATAGCGATCAGCCCCAGCATTTT.

In the case of this clonotype: A read error may produce the germline difference seen at one junction end. The chain combines TRBV2 with TRBJ2-2; TRBD1 is a possible D gene (6 bases). Germline values: CDR1 SNHLY, CDR2 FYNNEI. There are 13 residues in the CDR3. The CDR3 sequence: CASIAGGTGELFF. DNA of the CDR3: TGTGCCAGCATTGCTGGGGGCACCGGTGAGCTGTTTTTT.

V is TRBV5-8 and J is TRBJ1-1; the D is unclear. Germline V CDR1 and CDR2: SGHTS, YDEGEE. The ends were cut back, 7 bases at V and 4 bases at J, with 17 bases in the middle. The CDR3 runs to 14 residues. The CDR3 DNA follows: TGTGCCAGCCCCCTGATCTCCAGGACCACTGAAGCTTTCTTT. It translates to CASPLISRTTEAFF.

In regard to this clonotype: The CDR3 end shows no conserved phenylalanine or tryptophan, and so a read error is likely. DNA for the CDR3: TGTGCCGTTCTTGGGGGGGCGACGACCCAGTACTCC. Its protein is CAVLGGATTQYS. The chain uses TRBV7-3 and TRBJ2-5, with a weak D call TRBD2 (7 bases). The CDR3 loop spans 12 amino acids. CDR1 SGHTA and CDR2 FQGTGA come from the germline V gene. Trimming shortened V by 11 bases and J by 7 bases, and 17 bases separated the two germline ends.

The genes are TRBV7-9 and TRBJ2-7, with TRBD1 identical over 8 bases. CDR3 length: 18 residues. Trimming took 5 bases from V and 0 from J; bases not matched to a gene: 15. Germline V gene data show CDR1 as SEHNR and CDR2 as FQNEAQ (reference sequence). The CDR3 loop is CASSPDDDRGYSSYEQYF. The CDR3 DNA reads TGTGCCAGCAGCCCTGATGACGACAGGGGTTATAGCTCCTACGAGCAGTACTTC.

The V and J genes are TRBV7-2 and TRBJ2-7, with D possibly matching TRBD2 (5 bases). V gave up 6 bases and J gave up 5 bases, with 11 bases separating them. Germline V gene data show CDR1 as SGHTA and CDR2 as FQGNSA. This CDR3 has 12 amino acids. The CDR3 sequence: CASSLTTHEQYF. CDR3 in DNA: TGTGCCAGCAGTTTGACTACACACGAGCAGTACTTC.

The chain joins TRBV7-2 to TRBJ2-1; TRBD2 aligns across 8 bases. Germline V gene data show CDR1 as SGHTA and CDR2 as FQGNSA. Trimming cost V 3 bases and J 2 bases; bases outside gene matches: 9. The CDR3 sequence is 17 residues long. CDR3 nucleotides: TGTGCCAGCAGCTTGACCGGGAGGGGGGGTGCCTACAATGAGCAGTTCTTC. Encoded protein: CASSLTGRGGAYNEQFF.

Comment on this clonotype: At one of its ends the junction is not consistent with the germline gene, which may arise from a read error. The V gene is TRBV7-9, the J gene TRBJ1-2; D gene uncertain. Germline-derived CDR1 and CDR2 are SEHNR and FQNEAQ (reference sequence). CDR3 length equals 14 residues. The chain's CDR3 is CASSLRPGELLFGF. The CDR3 DNA sequence: TGTGCCAGCAGCTTAAGACCCGGGGAGCTGCTTTTTGGATTC.

The genes are TRBV7-2 and TRBJ2-1; 8 nucleotides match TRBD2. The length of the CDR3 is 16 residues. V trimming: 2 bases; J trimming: 10 bases; junction bases outside the gene matches: 13. The V gene's germline CDR1 is SGHTA and CDR2 FQGNSA. In nucleotides, the CDR3 is TGTGCCAGCAGCTTAAGCAGGGGCGGGGGGCAGCAAGAGCAGTTCTTC. It specifies CASSLSRGGGQQEQFF.

The chain is built from TRBV12-3 or TRBV12-4 and TRBJ2-2; D might be TRBD2 (7 bases). The CDR3 extends over 17 amino acids. V was cut by 5 bases and J by 0 bases, with 16 bases left in between. The CDR3 is CASSPNPGGPNTGELFF. The DNA of the CDR3 is TGTGCCAGCAGTCCCAATCCCGGGGGGCCGAACACCGGGGAGCTGTTTTTT.

The rearrangement uses TRBV11-3 and TRBJ2-3; 7 nucleotides line up with TRBD2. With V trimmed by 5 bases and J by 1 base, 12 bases remained unmatched. The CDR3 is 17 residues long. Germline lookup yields CDR1 SGHNT and CDR2 YENEEA. The CDR3 DNA follows: TGTGCCAGCAGCCTTAGCGGGTTGATAACCGGCACAGATACGCAGTATTTT. Translated, it gives CASSLSGLITGTDTQYF.

In its sample, this clonotype ranks as medium-sized. The genes are TRBV4-1 and TRBJ2-5; D is unclear. Germline V gene sequence: CDR1 MGHRA, CDR2 YSYEKL. CDR3 size: 13 residues. V was shortened by 5 bases and J by 2 bases, with 9 bases between the two germline ends. CDR3 DNA: TGCGCCAGCAGCGCCCGACTTCAAGAGACCCAGTACTTC. As protein: CASSARLQETQYF.

Concerning this clonotype: The junction departs from the called germline gene at one end, perhaps through a read error. V usage is TRBV9 and J usage is TRBJ2-3; D is perhaps TRBD2 (5 bases). This CDR3 is built from 14 residues. CDR1 and CDR2 from the germline V gene are SGDLS and YYNGEE. The DNA for the CDR3 is TGTGCCAGCAGCGTACGCGATGTAGAGGGAGCGGATGATTTT. Protein: CASSVRDVEGADDF.

This chain connects TRBV9 to TRBJ2-1, with 9 bases lining up with TRBD2. Trimming cost V 3 bases and J 9 bases; bases outside gene matches: 13. The CDR3 totals 16 residues. Germline assignment: CDR1 SGDLS and CDR2 YYNGEE. This CDR3 is CASSEGGSGGSTEQFF. CDR3 coding DNA: TGTGCCAGCAGCGAAGGGGGGAGCGGGGGGAGCACTGAGCAGTTCTTC.

The sample holds a few counts of this clonotype. The rearrangement uses TRBV7-2 and TRBJ1-2; D might be TRBD1 (5 bases). Germline lookup yields CDR1 SGHTA and CDR2 FQGNSA. This CDR3 is 13 amino acids long. The V and J ends lost 1 base and 6 bases respectively, with 9 bases between them. In DNA form, the CDR3 reads TGTGCCAGCAGCTTAGGGGACTACCATGGCTACACCTTC. Amino acids: CASSLGDYHGYTF.

Note on this clonotype: At one boundary the junction diverges from the germline segment, which might be a read error. The gene calls are TRBV7-9 and TRBJ2-6; D possibly uses TRBD1 or TRBD2 (5 bases each). CDR3 length: 16 amino acids. Germline V lookup: CDR1 SEHNR, CDR2 FQNEAQ (reference sequence). As DNA, the CDR3 is TGTGCCAGCAGCTTTGCGGGTAGCTACGGGGCCGACGTGCTGACTTTC. It is translated as CASSFAGSYGADVLTF.